The 24 T cell receptor beta chains presented below share a single source sample, sequenced in a study of cytomegalovirus exposure and HLA in healthy donors. Primers for the PCR totalled 60 Vbeta and 13 Jbeta. Sequencing was performed with immunoSEQ multiplex PCR; in TCRdb, only in-frame clones are kept and a portion is missing. The sample consists of under 150,000 clones, around 79% of them appearing once. The specimen was PBMCs. The receptors were sampled from a woman in her twenties or thirties in good health and CMV-seronegative.

The chain links TRBV19 to TRBJ2-7; TRBD2 is a possible D gene (5 bases). CDR1 and CDR2 (germline): LNHDA, SQIVND (reference sequence). Between the trimmed V and J ends, which lost 0 bases and 5 bases, there was a span of 14 bases. The CDR3 covers 15 residues. CDR3 nucleotides: TGTGCCAGTAGTATAGATGGGAGACGGTACGACGAGCAGTACTTC. Protein product: CASSIDGRRYDEQYF.

The chain has TRBV10-1 and TRBJ2-3; 9 bases are shared with TRBD2. The germline CDR1 and CDR2 sequences are WNHNN and SYGVQD (reference sequence). The CDR3 covers 16 residues. Losses at the gene ends were 0 bases for V and 3 bases for J; bases not matched to a gene: 4. The CDR3 DNA is TGCGCCAGCAGTGAGTCAGGTAGCGGGGGAACAGATACGCAGTATTTT. Encoded protein: CASSESGSGGTDTQYF.

This rearrangement joins TRBV7-2 to TRBJ1-1; D gene unclear. There are 14 residues in the CDR3. The germline gives CDR1 SGHTA, CDR2 FQGNSA. With 2 bases removed from V and 4 bases from J, the gap between germline ends came to 11 bases. CDR3 sequence: CASSLHPWSTEAFF. DNA for the CDR3: TGTGCCAGCAGCTTACATCCGTGGAGCACTGAAGCTTTCTTT. Full variable domain (missing parts from reference TRBV7-2 and TRBJ1-1): GAGVSQSPSNKVTEKGKDVELRCDPISGHTALYWYRQSLGQGLEFLIYFQGNSAPDKSGLPSDRFSAERTGGSVSTLTIQRTQQEDSAVYLCASSLHPWSTEAFFGQGTRLTVV.

The rearrangement links TRBV2 to TRBJ2-5; perhaps TRBD1 as D (6 bases). The CDR3 is 12 amino acids. The ends were cut back, 6 bases at V and 4 bases at J, with 9 bases in the middle. Germline lookup yields CDR1 SNHLY and CDR2 FYNNEI. CDR3 nucleotides: TGTGCCAGCAGGAACAGGGTAGAGACCCAGTACTTC. Its translation: CASRNRVETQYF.

The V call is TRBV2, the J call TRBJ1-4, with D possibly matching TRBD1 (5 bases). CDR1 and CDR2 from the germline V gene are SNHLY and FYNNEI. The CDR3 covers 14 residues. Trimming took off 3 bases at V and 8 bases at J, with 13 bases between the two ends. The CDR3 loop reads CASSEVNGGEKLFF. The DNA for the CDR3 is TGTGCCAGCAGTGAGGTGAACGGGGGGGAAAAACTGTTTTTT.

This rearrangement joins TRBV4-3 to TRBJ2-7; TRBD1 matches at 8 bases. Germline CDR1 reads LGHNA; CDR2 reads YSLEER. This CDR3 contains 17 residues. V lost 0 bases, J lost 0 bases, and 7 bases stayed unmatched. The CDR3 sequence: CASSQEGSDRDSYEQYF. The CDR3 DNA is TGCGCCAGCAGCCAAGAAGGATCGGACAGGGACTCCTACGAGCAGTACTTC.

Of note for this clone: The junction departs from germline at one end; a sequencing error may be responsible. The V and J genes are TRBV5-1 and TRBJ2-7, with TRBD1 identical over 9 bases. The CDR3 has 13 amino acids. Germline V gene sequence: CDR1 SGHRS, CDR2 YFSETQ. The DNA for the CDR3 is TGCGCCAGCAGATTGGGACAGGGAAACGAGCAGTACTTC. It translates to CASRLGQGNEQYF.

The CDR3 sequence is CASRPAGLYQETQYF. DNA for the CDR3: TGTGCCAGCAGGCCTGCGGGACTGTACCAAGAGACCCAGTACTTC. The V and J genes are TRBV27 and TRBJ2-5; D might be TRBD2 (6 bases). Germline V gene lookup returns CDR1 MNHEY and CDR2 SMNVEV (reference sequence). The CDR3 extends over 15 amino acids. Deletions cut 6 bases from V and 0 bases from J, with 14 bases between.

This chain links TRBV30 with TRBJ1-2; 9 nucleotides match TRBD1. Germline V gene data show CDR1 as GTSNPN and CDR2 as SVGIG (reference sequence). The V gene end was trimmed by 4 bases and the J gene end by 4 bases; junction bases not matched to a gene: 10. The CDR3 is made up of 15 amino acids. The CDR3 here is CAWMFGTGSGYGYTF. The CDR3 region has the DNA TGTGCCTGGATGTTTGGGACAGGGTCAGGCTATGGCTACACCTTC.

This clone appeared once. This chain joins TRBV11-2 and TRBJ1-3; D uncertain. The germline CDR1 and CDR2 sequences are SGHAT and FQNNGV. CDR3 length: 16 residues. Between the trimmed V and J ends, which lost 3 bases and 0 bases, there was a span of 12 bases. CDR3 DNA sequence: TGTGCCAGCAGCTTGAGAGGGCAGAACTCTGGAAACACCATATATTTT. Its translation is CASSLRGQNSGNTIYF.

The chain couples TRBV2 to TRBJ2-7; D ambiguous. Germline loops: CDR1 SNHLY, CDR2 FYNNEI. This CDR3 has 12 amino acids. The ends were cut back, 6 bases at V and 0 bases at J, with 6 bases in the middle. For the CDR3, the DNA is TGTGCCAGCAGACAGACCTCCTACGAGCAGTACTTC. Encoded protein: CASRQTSYEQYF.

This clone was seen a few times. This chain joins TRBV25-1 and TRBJ2-3, with 9 bases lining up with TRBD1. Germline-derived CDR1 and CDR2 are MGHDK and SYGVNS. The CDR3 is made up of 18 amino acids. J was trimmed by 3 bases and V by 3 bases; bases with no gene match: 13. The CDR3 region has the DNA TGTGCCAGCAGTGAGAGTACAGGGGGCTTGGCTGGTACAGATACGCAGTATTTT. This gives the protein CASSESTGGLAGTDTQYF.

In nucleotides, the CDR3 is TGTGCCAGCAGCGAGCAGCGGAGGTTTGAGCCAAACACCATATATTTT. Translated, it gives CASSEQRRFEPNTIYF. The chain links TRBV11-2 to TRBJ1-3; D gene ambiguous. Germline CDR1 and CDR2: SGHAT and FQNNGV. V was shortened by 5 bases and J by 6 bases, with 20 bases between the two germline ends. This CDR3 region has 16 residues.

The chain employs TRBV11-2 and TRBJ2-7, with TRBD1 matching over 7 bases. The CDR3 consists of 13 residues. Unmatched junction bases numbered 9, after V lost 5 bases and J lost 8 bases. CDR1 and CDR2 from the germline V gene are SGHAT and FQNNGV. CDR3: CASSTRQGTKQYF. CDR3 in DNA: TGTGCCAGCAGCACTCGACAGGGAACGAAGCAGTACTTC.

This clone was counted only a few times. The DNA of the CDR3 is TGTGCCATCAGTGAGTTACCTAGGGGACAGGGGGCGCGAGGCTACACCTTC. Residues: CAISELPRGQGARGYTF. The genes are TRBV10-3 and TRBJ1-2, with 12 positions matching TRBD1. This CDR3 contains 17 residues. Germline V lookup: CDR1 ENHRY, CDR2 SYGVKD. With V trimmed by 1 base and J by 8 bases, 11 bases remained unmatched.

The CDR3 region is CASSPGLAGSQETQYF. Here the CDR3 DNA reads TGTGCCAGCAGCCCAGGACTAGCGGGGAGCCAAGAGACCCAGTACTTC. V gene TRBV7-8 combines with J gene TRBJ2-5; 12 bases fit TRBD2. The germline CDR1 and CDR2 sequences are SGHVS and FQNEAQ. The CDR3 has 16 residues. J was trimmed by 1 base and V by 5 bases; bases with no gene match: 5. The full variable domain, in which reference TRBV7-8 and TRBJ2-5 provide the parts outside the CDR3, is GAGVSQSPRYKVAKRGQDVALRCDPISGHVSLFWYQQALGQGPEFLTYFQNEAQLDKSGLPSDRFFAERPEGSVSTLKIQRTQQEDSAVYLCASSPGLAGSQETQYFGPGTRLLVL.

V and J are TRBV6-5 and TRBJ1-1, with unresolved D. This CDR3 has 14 residues. The V gene lost 0 bases and the J gene lost 4 bases, with 9 bases spanning the gap. CDR1 and CDR2 (germline): MNHEY, SVGAGI. The chain's CDR3 is CASSYSGPGTEAFF. The CDR3 DNA reads as TGTGCCAGCAGTTACTCGGGTCCGGGCACTGAAGCTTTCTTT.

The V gene is TRBV10-3, the J gene TRBJ1-5; weak D call: TRBD1 (5 bases). The CDR3 consists of 15 residues. Trimming took off 2 bases at V and 1 base at J, with 9 bases between the two ends. Germline-derived CDR1 and CDR2 are ENHRY and SYGVKD. The CDR3 DNA reads TGTGCCATCAGTGAGCAGGGAAAGAGCAATCAGCCCCAGCATTTT. It specifies CAISEQGKSNQPQHF.

In the case of this clone: This same CDR3 is encoded by further DNA sequences in the sample. The CDR3, as DNA: TGTGCCAGCAGCCAAGATCTAGCGGGGGGGGAGACCCAGTACTTC. Protein: CASSQDLAGGETQYF. The chain carries TRBV4-2 and TRBJ2-5; 12 nucleotides line up with TRBD2. This CDR3 has 15 amino acids. CDR1 is LGHNA, CDR2 YNFKEQ, per germline. Trimming took 0 bases from V and 5 from J; bases not matched to a gene: 1.

The V gene is TRBV6-6, the J gene TRBJ1-2; 9 nucleotides line up with TRBD1. In germline, CDR1 is MNHNY, CDR2 SVGAGI (reference sequence). The CDR3 is 15 amino acids. The J segment lost 4 bases and the V segment lost 5 bases, leaving 8 bases of the junction unmatched. The CDR3: CASSPRTGEGYGYTF. Here the CDR3 DNA reads TGTGCCAGCAGTCCTCGGACAGGGGAAGGCTATGGCTACACCTTC.

The J gene is TRBJ2-6, the V gene TRBV25-1; weak D call: TRBD1 (6 bases). The CDR3 contains 16 residues. The germline V gene has CDR1 MGHDK and CDR2 SYGVNS. Trimming removed 6 bases from V and 0 bases from J, with 12 bases in between. CDR3 protein: CASSPPDSSGANVLTF. The DNA of the CDR3 is TGTGCCAGCAGCCCACCGGACAGCTCTGGGGCCAACGTCCTGACTTTC. Drawing the rest from reference TRBV25-1 and TRBJ2-6, the complete variable domain is EADIYQTPRYLVIGTGKKITLECSQTMGHDKMYWYQQDPGMELHLIHYSYGVNSTEKGDLSSESTVSRIRTEHFPLTLESARPSHTSQYLCASSPPDSSGANVLTFGAGSRLTVL.

The V gene is TRBV10-3, the J gene TRBJ1-1, with a weak D call TRBD1 (5 bases). Germline-derived CDR1 and CDR2 are ENHRY and SYGVKD. This CDR3 is built from 13 residues. V lost 2 bases and J lost 7, with 11 bases in between. CDR3 coding DNA: TGTGCCATCAGTGAGAACAGGCCGTATGAAGCTTTCTTT. Translated: CAISENRPYEAFF.

The chain has TRBV9 and TRBJ2-1; 10 bases agree with TRBD1. This CDR3 comprises 16 residues. Germline CDR1 SGDLS, CDR2 YYNGEE. V lost 1 base, J lost 5 bases, and 6 bases stayed unmatched. The DNA for the CDR3 is TGTGCCAGCAGCGTAAAATTGGACAGGGGGAACAATGAGCAGTTCTTC. Translating gives CASSVKLDRGNNEQFF.

The chain employs TRBV7-9 and TRBJ1-4; 9 nucleotides match TRBD1. With V trimmed by 3 bases and J by 7 bases, 3 bases remained unmatched. The CDR3 is 14 amino acids. The germline V gene encodes CDR1 SEHNR and CDR2 FQNEAQ (reference sequence). The CDR3 coding sequence is TGTGCCAGCAGCTTGGGACAGGGTTTTGAAAAACTGTTTTTT. Amino acid sequence: CASSLGQGFEKLFF.